Below are 6 T cell receptor beta chains sequenced from a single sample in a study of shared clonotypes between healthy human individuals (dated by TCRdb to 2018 to 2021). Libraries were prepared through the immunoSEQ multiplex PCR assay. Imported from immuneACCESS, the table was reduced by TCRdb to in-frame sequences with V and J called. These copies leave out some clones; in studies compared against another copy, an unresolved V gene accounts for under half, and the cause of the remainder is not known. The sample table records about 1.5 million clones; 98% of these occur just once. The ten biggest clones cover 0.4% to 0.45% of the sample. Sequenced: naive CD4+ T cells sorted from blood. The cell subset or site tag for this specimen amounts to: CD45RA+ positively selected. The receptors were gathered from a man in his thirties or forties in good health.

The rearrangement joins TRBV5-1 to TRBJ2-2; D is perhaps TRBD2 (5 bases). V lost 4 bases and J lost 3, with 10 bases in between. The CDR3 consists of 14 residues. Per germline, CDR1 SGHRS and CDR2 YFSETQ. In nucleotides, the CDR3 is TGCGCCAGCAGCCCCCGGACTGACACCGGGGAGCTGTTTTTT. Protein sequence: CASSPRTDTGELFF.

CDR3 nucleotide sequence: TGTGCCAGCAGCTTAGTTGGGCAGACAGGGGCTAGCAATCAGCCCCAGCATTTT. Amino acid sequence: CASSLVGQTGASNQPQHF. The chain combines TRBV7-8 with TRBJ1-5; 8 bases agree with TRBD1. CDR3 length: 18 residues. J was trimmed by 0 bases and V by 1 base; bases with no gene match: 8. The germline CDR1 and CDR2 sequences are SGHVS and FQNEAQ.

The chain couples TRBV28 to TRBJ1-2; D gene unclear. CDR1 MDHEN and CDR2 SYDVKM come from the germline V gene. The CDR3 extends over 15 amino acids. V dropped 5 bases and J dropped 2 bases, with 15 bases sitting between them. The CDR3 nucleotides read TGTGCCAGCAGTCCCCCCGGGGATCGAAACTATGGCTACACCTTC. This translates into CASSPPGDRNYGYTF.

The V call is TRBV10-3, the J call TRBJ2-3; a possible D gene is TRBD2 (6 bases). With 2 bases removed from V and 3 bases from J, the gap between germline ends came to 9 bases. There are 14 residues in the CDR3. Germline V CDR1 and CDR2: ENHRY, SYGVKD. This CDR3 reads CAISEPGETDTQYF. The DNA for the CDR3 is TGTGCCATCAGTGAGCCGGGAGAAACAGATACGCAGTATTTT.

The V and J genes are TRBV11-2 and TRBJ2-1, with 7 bases that match TRBD2. Germline CDR1 and CDR2: SGHAT and FQNNGV. CDR3 length: 16 amino acids. Unmatched junction bases numbered 11, after V lost 5 bases and J lost 4 bases. The CDR3 reads CASSHLRGRRYNEQFF. The CDR3 coding sequence is TGTGCCAGCAGCCATCTCCGCGGGAGAAGATACAATGAGCAGTTCTTC.

The rearrangement uses TRBV2 and TRBJ2-7; possible D gene TRBD2, 6 bases. Trimming pared 11 bases from V and 2 bases from J, leaving 13 bases between. The CDR3 covers 12 residues. Germline V gives CDR1 SNHLY, CDR2 FYNNEI. The CDR3 DNA follows: TGTGCCGTGGAGGGACCAGCCTACGAGCAGTACTTC. Protein sequence: CAVEGPAYEQYF. The full variable domain, its missing parts supplied by reference TRBV2 and TRBJ2-7, is EPEVTQTPSHQVTQMGQEVILRCVPISNHLYFYWYRQILGQKVEFLVSFYNNEISEKSEIFDDQFSVERPDGSNFTLKIRSTKLEDSAMYFCAVEGPAYEQYFGPGTRLTVT.